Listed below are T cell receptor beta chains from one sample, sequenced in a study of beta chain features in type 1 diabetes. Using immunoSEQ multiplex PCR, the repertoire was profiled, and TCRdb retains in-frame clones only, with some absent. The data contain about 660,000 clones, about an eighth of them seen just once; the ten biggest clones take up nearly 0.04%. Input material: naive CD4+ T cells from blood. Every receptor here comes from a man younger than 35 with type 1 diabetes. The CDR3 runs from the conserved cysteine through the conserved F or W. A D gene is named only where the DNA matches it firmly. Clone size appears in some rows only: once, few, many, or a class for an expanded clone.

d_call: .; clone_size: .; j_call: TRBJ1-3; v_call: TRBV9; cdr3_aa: CASSVHRSGNTIYF; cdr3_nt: TGTGCCAGCAGCGTACACAGGTCTGGAAACACCATATATTTT
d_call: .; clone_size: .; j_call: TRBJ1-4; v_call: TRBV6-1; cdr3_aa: CASSEVAVEKLFF; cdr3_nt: TGTGCCAGCAGTGAAGTGGCAGTTGAAAAACTGTTTTTT
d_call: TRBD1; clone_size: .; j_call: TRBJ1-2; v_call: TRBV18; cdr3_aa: CASSPQGYGYTF; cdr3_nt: TGTGCCAGCTCGCCACAGGGGTATGGCTACACCTTC
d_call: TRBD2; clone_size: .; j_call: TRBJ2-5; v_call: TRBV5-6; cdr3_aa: CASSLPTSGGLNF; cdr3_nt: TGTGCCAGCAGCTTACCGACTAGCGGGGGCCTTAACTTC
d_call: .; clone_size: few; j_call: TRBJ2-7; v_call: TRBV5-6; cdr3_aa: CASSWEGEQYF; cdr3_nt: TGTGCCAGCAGCTGGGAAGGTGAGCAGTACTTC
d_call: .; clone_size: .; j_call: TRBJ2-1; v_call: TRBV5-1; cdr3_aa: CASSWERNNEQFF; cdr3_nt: TGCGCCAGCAGCTGGGAGCGGAACAATGAGCAGTTCTTC
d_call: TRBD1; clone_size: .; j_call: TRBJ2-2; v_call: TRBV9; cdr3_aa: CASSVGVGTVPTGELFF; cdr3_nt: TGTGCCAGCAGCGTAGGGGTGGGGACAGTACCTACCGGGGAGCTGTTTTTT
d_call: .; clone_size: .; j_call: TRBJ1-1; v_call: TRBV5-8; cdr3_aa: CASSLYGTRAFF; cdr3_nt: TGTGCCAGCAGCTTGTACGGGACGAGGGCTTTCTTT
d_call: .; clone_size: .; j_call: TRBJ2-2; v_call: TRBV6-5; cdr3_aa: CASSYLIMRPTGELFF; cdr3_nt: TGTGCCAGCAGTTACTTGATTATGAGGCCGACCGGGGAGCTGTTTTTT
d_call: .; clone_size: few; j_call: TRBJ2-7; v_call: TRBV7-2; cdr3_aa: CASSSTPSLGQYF; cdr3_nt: TGTGCCAGCAGCTCCACTCCCAGTCTTGGGCAGTACTTC
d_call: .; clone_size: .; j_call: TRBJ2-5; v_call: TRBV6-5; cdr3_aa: CASSFYRRTETQYF; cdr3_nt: TGTGCCAGCAGTTTTTACAGGAGGACGGAGACCCAGTACTTC
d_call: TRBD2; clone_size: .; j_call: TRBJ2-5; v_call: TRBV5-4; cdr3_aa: CASSSKTSGGPKETQYF; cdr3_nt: TGTGCCAGCAGCTCCAAGACTAGCGGGGGGCCGAAAGAGACCCAGTACTTC
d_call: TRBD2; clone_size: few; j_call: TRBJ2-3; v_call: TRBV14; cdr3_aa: CASSRDYAGADTQYF; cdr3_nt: TGTGCCAGCAGCCGGGACTACGCGGGAGCAGATACGCAGTATTTT
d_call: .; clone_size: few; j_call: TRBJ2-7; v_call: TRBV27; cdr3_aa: CASSFSMASEQYF; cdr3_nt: TGTGCCAGCAGTTTTTCGATGGCATCCGAGCAGTACTTC
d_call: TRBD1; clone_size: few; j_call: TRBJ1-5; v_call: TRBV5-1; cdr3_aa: CASSIGQGAHQPQHF; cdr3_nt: TGCGCCAGCAGCATCGGACAGGGGGCTCATCAGCCCCAGCATTTT
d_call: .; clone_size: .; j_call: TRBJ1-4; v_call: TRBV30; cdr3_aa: CAWSVGGEKLFF; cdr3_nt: TGTGCCTGGAGTGTAGGGGGTGAAAAACTGTTTTTT
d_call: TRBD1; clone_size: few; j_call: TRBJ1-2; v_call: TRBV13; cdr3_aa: CASSVSGQGGYYGYTF; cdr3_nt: TGTGCCAGCAGCGTATCCGGACAGGGAGGTTACTATGGCTACACCTTC
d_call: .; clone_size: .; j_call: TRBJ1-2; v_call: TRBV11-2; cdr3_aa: CASSTFRGREGYTF; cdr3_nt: TGTGCCAGCAGCACTTTTCGGGGGAGAGAAGGCTACACCTTC
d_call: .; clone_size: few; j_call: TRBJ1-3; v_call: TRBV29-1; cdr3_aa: CSVVQGGRNTIYF; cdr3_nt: TGCAGCGTTGTACAGGGAGGCAGAAACACCATATATTTT
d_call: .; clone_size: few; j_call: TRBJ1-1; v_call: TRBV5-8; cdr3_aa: CASRYTGRNTEAFF; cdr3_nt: TGTGCCAGCAGATATACCGGGAGGAACACTGAAGCTTTCTTT
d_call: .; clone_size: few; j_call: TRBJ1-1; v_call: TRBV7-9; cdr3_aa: CASSLGAGRTANEAFF; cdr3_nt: TGTGCCAGCAGCTTAGGGGCGGGCAGGACCGCGAATGAAGCTTTCTTT
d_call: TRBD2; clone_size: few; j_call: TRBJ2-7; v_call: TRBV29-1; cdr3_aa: CSVEEREAPYEQYF; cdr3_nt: TGCAGCGTTGAAGAGCGGGAGGCCCCCTACGAGCAGTACTTC
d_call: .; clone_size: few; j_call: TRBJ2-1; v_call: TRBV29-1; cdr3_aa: CSVEGVSYNEQFF; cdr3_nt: TGCAGCGTTGAAGGTGTCTCCTACAATGAGCAGTTCTTC